This TCR beta chain was identified during a study of cytomegalovirus exposure and HLA in healthy donors. Overall study findings and caveats: In a later analysis, at a false discovery rate of 0.05, about 15,000 TCR beta sequences were associated with HLA alleles.

The PCR had 60 Vbeta and 13 Jbeta primers. This table comes from immunoSEQ multiplex PCR, and its TCRdb copy is limited to in-frame clones, with some not included. The sample consists of about 140,000 clones, 76% of them appearing once. Concerning this clone itself: What it binds is not known.

The sample was PBMCs. The clonotype was recovered from a man between 35 and 55 years old in good health and CMV-seronegative.

The DNA of the CDR3 is TGCAGCGTTGGCCCACTAGCGGGAGGGATCTACGAGCAGTACTTC. The encoded protein is CSVGPLAGGIYEQYF. V and J are TRBV29-1 and TRBJ2-7; TRBD2 aligns across 13 bases. V lost 4 bases, J lost 3 bases, and 6 bases stayed unmatched. Germline lookup yields CDR1 SQVTM and CDR2 ANQGSEA. The CDR3 extends over 15 amino acids.